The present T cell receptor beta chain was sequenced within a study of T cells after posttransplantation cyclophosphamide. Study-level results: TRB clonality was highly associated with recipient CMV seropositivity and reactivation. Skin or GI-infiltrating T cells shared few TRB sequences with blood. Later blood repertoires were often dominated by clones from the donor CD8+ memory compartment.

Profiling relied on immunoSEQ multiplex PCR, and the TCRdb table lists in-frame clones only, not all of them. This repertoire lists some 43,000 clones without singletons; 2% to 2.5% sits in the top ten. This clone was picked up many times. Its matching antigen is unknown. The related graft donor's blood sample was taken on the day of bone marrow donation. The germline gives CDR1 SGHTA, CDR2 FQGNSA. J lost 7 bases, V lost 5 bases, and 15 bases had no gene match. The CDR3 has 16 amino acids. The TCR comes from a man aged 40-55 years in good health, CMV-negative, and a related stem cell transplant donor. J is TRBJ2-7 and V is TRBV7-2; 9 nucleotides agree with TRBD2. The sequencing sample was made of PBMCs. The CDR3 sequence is CASSRGTSGPMEEQYF. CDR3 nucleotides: TGTGCCAGCAGCCGTGGTACTAGCGGGCCCATGGAGGAGCAGTACTTC.